The 20 T cell receptor beta chains in this list originate from one sample, sequenced in a study of T cell repertoires in cytomegalovirus infection. TCRdb called the reads again in MiXCR, with one record for every CDR3 protein. The table lists about 310,000 distinct CDR3 sequences, 9.6% of them singletons, with over 2.5% in the top ten. Sequences were obtained from PBMCs. These receptors were collected from a human donor in good health (CMV status not recorded). Some clones in this sample may be carry-over from other donors' samples.

This clonotype occurred many times. The chain recombines TRBV7-2 with TRBJ2-3, with 16 bases aligning to TRBD2. The germline V gene has CDR1 SGHTA and CDR2 FQGNSA. The CDR3 has 18 residues. V gave up 5 bases and J gave up 3 bases; unmatched junction bases: 8. CDR3 in amino acids: CASSPGLAGGPDTDTQYF. CDR3 nucleotides: TGTGCCAGCAGCCCGGGACTAGCGGGGGGGCCCGATACAGATACGCAGTATTTT.

The chain uses TRBV10-2 and TRBJ2-7; TRBD1 matches 7 bases. Germline CDR1 WSHSY, CDR2 SAAADI. The V and J ends lost 6 bases and 3 bases, in that order; junction bases with no gene match: 8. The CDR3 spans 14 residues. The chain's CDR3 is CASRKRDSHYEQYF. The CDR3 nucleotides are TGCGCCAGCAGAAAACGGGACAGCCACTACGAGCAGTACTTC.

This clonotype was counted at least ten times. The gene calls are TRBV29-1 and TRBJ2-1; the D gene could be TRBD1 or TRBD2 (5 bases each). This CDR3 region has 12 residues. Germline V CDR1 and CDR2: SQVTM, ANQGSEA. V was cut by 3 bases and J by 7 bases, with 10 bases left in between. CDR3 amino acids: CSVEGRRNEQFF. As DNA, the CDR3 is TGCAGCGTTGAGGGACGGAGAAATGAGCAGTTCTTC.

This chain joins TRBV13 and TRBJ1-1; 8 bases map to TRBD1. The germline CDR1 and CDR2 sequences are PRHDT and FYEKMQ (reference sequence). The V gene end was trimmed by 5 bases and the J gene end by 7 bases; junction bases not matched to a gene: 9. CDR3 length: 14 residues. The CDR3 sequence: CASSVRDRHLEAFF. CDR3 DNA sequence: TGTGCCAGCAGCGTCCGGGACAGGCACCTTGAAGCTTTCTTT.

This clonotype has at least ten counts. The CDR3 nucleotides read TGTGCCAGCAGCTTAGCCAATGAGCAGTTCTTC. Its translation: CASSLANEQFF. This sequence joins TRBV7-6 and TRBJ2-1; D not resolved. In germline, CDR1 is SGHVS, CDR2 FNYEAQ. V lost 0 bases to trimming and J lost 6 bases, with 0 bases between them. This CDR3 region has 11 residues.

At least ten counts were recorded for this clonotype. This rearrangement joins TRBV28 to TRBJ1-1; D is unclear. The CDR3 has 12 amino acids. Trimming took off 7 bases at V and 8 bases at J, with 14 bases between the two ends. CDR1 MDHEN and CDR2 SYDVKM come from the germline V gene. CDR3 amino acids: CASTLAGREAFF. For the CDR3, the DNA is TGTGCCAGCACCTTAGCCGGGAGAGAAGCTTTCTTT.

This clonotype came up many times. The chain couples TRBV29-1 to TRBJ2-3; TRBD2 is a possible D gene (6 bases). The CDR3 spans 13 residues. Germline V gene sequence: CDR1 SQVTM, CDR2 ANQGSEA. Trimming took 6 bases from V and 7 from J, leaving 17 bases between them. The CDR3 DNA sequence: TGCAGCGTACCCGCGGGGAGTAGAAATACGCAGTATTTT. Protein product: CSVPAGSRNTQYF.

This clonotype has ten or more counts. This rearrangement joins TRBV20-1 to TRBJ2-5, with TRBD2 matching over 9 bases. From germline, CDR1 is DFQATT and CDR2 SNEGSKA (reference sequence). The CDR3 length is 16 residues. The J segment lost 2 bases and the V segment lost 3 bases, leaving 10 bases of the junction unmatched. The CDR3 reads CSASPPGLAGQETQYF. In nucleotides, the CDR3 is TGCAGTGCTAGCCCCCCCGGGCTAGCGGGGCAAGAGACCCAGTACTTC.

The CDR3 DNA follows: TGTGCCAGCAGCTTAGCCACAGGGGGCAATGGACAGCCCCAGCATTTT. This encodes CASSLATGGNGQPQHF. This chain uses TRBV7-9 with TRBJ1-5; 9 positions agree with TRBD1. The germline V gene encodes CDR1 SEHNR and CDR2 FQNEAQ (reference sequence). The CDR3 contains 16 residues. V dropped 0 bases and J dropped 7; count of bases not matched to a gene: 7.

This clonotype has at least ten counts. This sequence joins TRBV25-1 and TRBJ2-5; TRBD2 aligns across 9 bases. This CDR3 is 17 amino acids long. The V and J ends lost 5 bases and 4 bases, in that order; junction bases with no gene match: 14. Per germline, CDR1 MGHDK and CDR2 SYGVNS. CDR3 residues: CASSHRWRLAGSETQYF. For the CDR3, the DNA is TGTGCCAGCAGTCATCGATGGAGGCTAGCGGGGTCAGAGACCCAGTACTTC. The variable domain in full, completed from reference TRBV25-1 and TRBJ2-5, reads EADIYQTPRYLVIGTGKKITLECSQTMGHDKMYWYQQDPGMELHLIHYSYGVNSTEKGDLSSESTVSRIRTEHFPLTLESARPSHTSQYLCASSHRWRLAGSETQYFGPGTRLLVL.

The rearrangement joins TRBV2 to TRBJ2-6; D could derive from TRBD1 or TRBD2 (5 bases each). Germline V gene lookup returns CDR1 SNHLY and CDR2 FYNNEI. CDR3 length equals 15 residues. Trimming pared 3 bases from V and 4 bases from J, leaving 10 bases between. CDR3 coding DNA: TGTGCCAGCAGTGATGGGGGATCCGGGGCCAACGTCCTGACTTTC. Its translation is CASSDGGSGANVLTF.

This clonotype occurred a few times. The chain couples TRBV5-6 to TRBJ1-1; D is perhaps TRBD1 (5 bases). Germline V CDR1 and CDR2: SGHDT, YYEEEE. Trimming pared 1 base from V and 5 bases from J, leaving 12 bases between. CDR3 length: 14 amino acids. Here the CDR3 DNA reads TGTGCCAGCAGCTTGATAGGGGCAAGAACTGAAGCTTTCTTT. This sequence encodes CASSLIGARTEAFF.

This clonotype came up many times. V usage is TRBV6-2 or TRBV6-3 and J usage is TRBJ1-1, with TRBD1 matching 8 bases. The CDR3 loop spans 16 amino acids. Looked up from germline, CDR1 is MNHEY and CDR2 is SVGEGT. The V and J ends lost 5 bases and 5 bases, in that order; junction bases with no gene match: 13. As DNA, the CDR3 is TGTGCCAGCAGTCCTTTTCCGGGACAGGCTAGGACTGAAGCTTTCTTT. Protein: CASSPFPGQARTEAFF.

In its sample, this clonotype was seen many times. This chain connects TRBV19 to TRBJ1-1, with no clear D. The CDR3 is made up of 13 amino acids. CDR1 LNHDA and CDR2 SQIVND come from the germline V gene (reference sequence). Trimming removed 4 bases from V and 0 bases from J, with 6 bases in between. CDR3 loop: CASSTQVNTEAFF. Here the CDR3 DNA reads TGTGCCAGTAGTACTCAGGTGAACACTGAAGCTTTCTTT.

Many counts were recorded for this clonotype. J is TRBJ2-1 and V is TRBV12-3 or TRBV12-4, with TRBD2 identical over 8 bases. The CDR3 runs 16 residues. Trimming at V came to 6 bases and at J to 6 bases, leaving 13 bases not matched to a gene. CDR3 nucleotide sequence: TGTGCCAGCAGCCGGTGGGCTAGCGGGCAAAGCAATGAGCAGTTCTTC. This codes for CASSRWASGQSNEQFF.

The chain recombines TRBV4-1 with TRBJ1-4, with 7 nucleotides matching TRBD1. V dropped 4 bases and J dropped 2; count of bases not matched to a gene: 7. The CDR3 loop spans 16 amino acids. The germline CDR1 and CDR2 sequences are MGHRA and YSYEKL. The CDR3 sequence is CASSLREGATNEKLFF. The CDR3 region has the DNA TGCGCCAGCAGCCTTCGGGAGGGGGCGACTAATGAAAAACTGTTTTTT.

At least ten counts were recorded for this clonotype. The V and J genes are TRBV6-5 and TRBJ1-6; 8 bases align to TRBD1. Germline values: CDR1 MNHEY, CDR2 SVGAGI. V shed 2 bases, J shed 6 bases, and the junction held 0 bases outside the gene matches. CDR3 size: 14 residues. The CDR3 sequence: CASSYQGANSPLHF. CDR3 in DNA: TGTGCCAGCAGTTACCAGGGGGCTAATTCACCCCTCCACTTT.

In its sample, this clonotype was seen many times. The chain has TRBV7-6 and TRBJ2-2; the D gene could be TRBD1 or TRBD2 (7 bases each). Germline loops: CDR1 SGHVS, CDR2 FNYEAQ. CDR3 length equals 20 residues. Trimming stripped 2 bases from V and 3 bases from J, with 25 bases between. The CDR3 sequence is CASSLFLSPSGTEYTGELFF. CDR3 DNA sequence: TGTGCCAGCAGCTTATTCCTTTCTCCCAGCGGGACAGAATACACCGGGGAGCTGTTTTTT.

CDR3 sequence: CASRPQGPNEKLFF. The CDR3 bases are TGTGCCAGCAGGCCACAGGGACCTAATGAAAAACTGTTTTTT. The chain is built from TRBV7-9 and TRBJ1-4; possibly TRBD1 for D (6 bases). The germline gives CDR1 SEHNR, CDR2 FQNEAQ (reference sequence). V was shortened by 6 bases and J by 3 bases, with 11 bases between the two germline ends. CDR3 length: 14 amino acids. Full variable domain (rest looked up from reference TRBV7-9 and TRBJ1-4): DTGVSQNPRHKITKRGQNVTFRCDPISEHNRLYWYRQTLGQGPEFLTYFQNEAQLEKSRLLSDRFSAERPKGSFSTLEIQRTEQGDSAMYLCASRPQGPNEKLFFGSGTQLSVL.

The chain combines TRBV27 with TRBJ2-5; no clear D. This CDR3 region has 15 residues. V lost 3 bases and J lost 0, with 11 bases in between. Per the germline V gene, CDR1 is MNHEY and CDR2 is SMNVEV (reference sequence). The CDR3 sequence: CASSFGWANQETQYF. CDR3 nucleotide sequence: TGTGCCAGCAGTTTTGGATGGGCGAACCAAGAGACCCAGTACTTC.